This is a list of T cell receptor beta chains from one sample in a study of blood T cells in healthy people across ages. Each CDR3 protein gets one entry after TCRdb re-called the 5' RACE reads with MiXCR. Of some 940,000 distinct CDR3 sequences listed, roughly 29% are singletons. These same records also appear under a second study, on T cells of mothers and their children.

The sequenced sample consisted of blood. The receptors stem from a woman in her thirties or forties in good health. Each CDR3 is given without its conserved first and last residue.

SASSGTGMSEAF	TRBV20-1	TRBJ1-1
ASSLFSLGLTDTQY	TRBV7-6	TRBJ2-3
AGRSPPGGLDIQY	TRBV28	TRBJ2-4
ASSHPGLAGAHNEQF	TRBV11-2	TRBJ2-1
ASSEGRGRKLF	TRBV2	TRBJ1-4
AWSVSGTSYTDTQY	TRBV30	TRBJ2-3
ATASLLRTYNEQF	TRBV12-3/TRBV12-4	TRBJ2-1
ASSLGGADYEQY	TRBV7-6	NA
ASSLGGAVDTIY	TRBV12-3/TRBV12-4	TRBJ1-3
ASSEETGYNEQF	TRBV2	TRBJ2-1
SVEDTGGAKTEAF	TRBV29-1	TRBJ1-1
ASSLGVQGSYEQY	TRBV28	TRBJ2-7
ASSGQGGPDNGNTIY	TRBV9	TRBJ1-3
ASSEQTGSSYEQY	TRBV5-1	TRBJ2-7
ASGQDGQGISEQF	TRBV3-1	TRBJ2-1
ASSVGEIRETQY	TRBV9	TRBJ2-5
SARGVSGPSGGAGSYNEQF	TRBV20-1	TRBJ2-1
ASSTQGQPIYEQY	TRBV28	TRBJ2-7
ASSPRGGQGALNEQF	TRBV5-1	TRBJ2-1
ASSFRSEQF	TRBV27	TRBJ2-1
AISVDRGKDEQY	TRBV10-3	TRBJ2-7
SATPRAGGPNEQF	TRBV20-1	TRBJ2-1
ASSPTQGNTNYGYT	TRBV18	TRBJ1-2
TSSVGLGLSNEKLF	TRBV7-2	TRBJ1-4
ASSQTGIGANVQT	TRBV18	TRBJ2-6
ASSFGQPGRNEQY	TRBV12-3/TRBV12-4	TRBJ2-7
ASSSFSSGRNEQY	TRBV7-2	NA
ASSSTGVRHNEQF	TRBV9	TRBJ2-1
ATSYKKLEGTTEQY	TRBV15	TRBJ2-7
ASSLAGGGWTEAF	TRBV7-9	TRBJ1-1
ASSFGGTLTEAF	TRBV12-3/TRBV12-4	TRBJ1-1
ASSPLQPGNEQF	TRBV12-3/TRBV12-4	TRBJ2-1
SVEGTGQLYEQY	TRBV29-1	TRBJ2-7
ASSLRTGQDTDTQY	TRBV7-6	TRBJ2-3
ASSLASGGRIQY	TRBV7-2	TRBJ2-4
ASSLVGLGFYEQY	TRBV7-2	TRBJ2-7
AWNQGASWNEQF	TRBV30	TRBJ2-1
ASSYPGTDTQY	TRBV6-5	TRBJ2-3
ASSLAQGRNGYT	TRBV5-1	TRBJ1-2
SASTGTTPMNTEAF	TRBV20-1	TRBJ1-1
ASSSTYSGNTIY	TRBV6-5	TRBJ1-3
ASSQESLGAVGTGAF	TRBV4-3	TRBJ1-1
ASSLGTGEDNQPQH	TRBV5-1	TRBJ1-5
ASSYTTGRYTDTQY	TRBV7-9	TRBJ2-3
VSSPAGTVYEQY	TRBV18	NA
ASSFPGDQPQH	TRBV12-3/TRBV12-4	TRBJ1-5
ASSFETSHEQY	TRBV7-2	TRBJ2-7
SVEAFYEQY	TRBV29-1	TRBJ2-7
ASSQPSGVGTDTQY	TRBV4-1	TRBJ2-3
SARLSRFPYGYT	TRBV20-1	TRBJ1-2